This is a list of T cell receptor beta chains from one sample in a study of T cell repertoires in cytomegalovirus infection. No antigen has been identified for these receptors. TCRdb processed the reads anew with MiXCR; each CDR3 protein has one entry. The sample lists a few hundred thousand distinct CDR3 sequences, about 39% seen once, with about 41% in the top ten. The sequences come from cultured PBMCs, collected from culture after CMV antigen stimulation. These receptors came from a human donor in good health (CMV status not recorded). Some clones in this sample may be carry-over from other donors' samples. Each CDR3 is given with its conserved first and last residue. The order of the fields is V gene, D gene, clone size, J gene, CDR3 protein, CDR3 DNA. The D gene is left open where the match is weak. Where a row states a size, it is once, few, many or the class of an expanded clone; other rows omit it.

TRBV12-3/TRBV12-4	.	few	TRBJ2-2	CASSPAPVALFF	TGTGCCAGCAGCCCCGCTCCGGTGGCCCTGTTTTTT
TRBV12-3/TRBV12-4	.	.	TRBJ2-4	CASSFISGNIQYF	TGTGCCAGCAGCTTCATCAGCGGTAACATTCAGTACTTC
TRBV6-4	.	.	TRBJ1-1	CASSESPGTEAFF	TGTGCCAGCAGTGAATCGCCGGGCACTGAAGCTTTCTTT
TRBV3-1	.	.	TRBJ2-2	CASSQRGTGELFF	TGTGCCAGCAGCCAAAGGGGGACCGGGGAGCTGTTTTTT
TRBV5-4	.	.	TRBJ2-5	CASSLFAGQETQYF	TGTGCCAGCAGCTTGTTCGCAGGACAAGAGACCCAGTACTTC
TRBV5-1	TRBD2	.	TRBJ2-1	CASSSRAGGRNYNEQFF	TGCGCCAGCAGCTCTCGGGCGGGGGGACGGAACTACAATGAGCAGTTCTTC
TRBV28	.	.	TRBJ1-1	CASTGLATEAFF	TGTGCCAGCACCGGGTTGGCCACTGAAGCTTTCTTT
TRBV7-2	.	.	TRBJ2-1	CASSFWRRGVNEQFF	TGTGCCAGCAGCTTTTGGCGGCGGGGCGTTAATGAGCAGTTCTTC
TRBV29-1	.	.	TRBJ1-4	CSVGSNEKLFF	TGCAGCGTGGGATCCAATGAAAAACTGTTTTTT
TRBV29-1	TRBD1	.	TRBJ1-5	CSVLGQANQPQHF	TGCAGCGTCCTCGGACAGGCCAATCAGCCCCAGCATTTT
TRBV12-3/TRBV12-4	.	once	TRBJ2-1	CASNEGGGNNEQFF	TGTGCCAGCAACGAAGGAGGGGGGAACAATGAGCAGTTCTTC
TRBV20-1	.	.	TRBJ1-5	CSARERGGGGNRNQPQHF	TGCAGTGCTAGAGAGAGAGGAGGAGGTGGTAATAGGAATCAGCCCCAGCATTTT
TRBV19	.	few	TRBJ1-1	CASSMRGLSTEAFF	TGTGCCAGTAGTATGAGGGGTCTGAGCACTGAAGCTTTCTTT
TRBV7-2	.	.	TRBJ2-3	CASKWDIYTDTQYF	TGTGCCAGCAAATGGGACATCTACACAGATACGCAGTATTTT